The 18 T cell receptor beta chains listed next were all sequenced from one sample in a study of blood T cell repertoires in COVID-19. Using immunoSEQ multiplex PCR, the repertoire was profiled, and TCRdb retains in-frame clones only, with some absent. The sample holds around 74,000 clones, around 90% seen once. Sequenced input: peripheral blood. Receptors originate from a man over 45 with active COVID-19.

The chain links TRBV5-1 to TRBJ2-3; perhaps TRBD2 as D (5 bases). Germline V gene lookup returns CDR1 SGHRS and CDR2 YFSETQ. V lost 0 bases to trimming and J lost 2 bases, with 13 bases between them. The CDR3 totals 16 residues. CDR3 coding DNA: TGCGCCAGCAGCTTGGCCGTGACGGGATTCACAGATACGCAGTATTTT. Its translation is CASSLAVTGFTDTQYF.

This rearrangement joins TRBV5-1 to TRBJ2-1, with 9 bases fitting TRBD2. The germline V gene has CDR1 SGHRS and CDR2 YFSETQ. Unmatched junction bases numbered 2, after V lost 0 bases and J lost 4 bases. This CDR3 has 15 amino acids. CDR3 bases: TGCGCCAGCAGCTTGGGGCTAGCGGGATACAATGAGCAGTTCTTC. Encoded protein: CASSLGLAGYNEQFF.

The chain is built from TRBV7-2 and TRBJ1-5; D ambiguous. CDR3 length: 14 amino acids. Germline assignment: CDR1 SGHTA and CDR2 FQGNSA. Trimming removed 4 bases at V and 1 base at J, with 8 bases between. The CDR3 reads CASSSTWSNQPQHF. DNA of the CDR3: TGTGCCAGCAGCTCGACATGGAGCAATCAGCCCCAGCATTTT. The whole variable domain, filled in from reference TRBV7-2 and TRBJ1-5, reads GAGVSQSPSNKVTEKGKDVELRCDPISGHTALYWYRQSLGQGLEFLIYFQGNSAPDKSGLPSDRFSAERTGGSVSTLTIQRTQQEDSAVYLCASSSTWSNQPQHFGDGTRLSIL.

The V and J genes are TRBV7-9 and TRBJ1-4; no clear D. The CDR3 contains 13 residues. Germline CDR1 reads SEHNR; CDR2 reads FQNEAQ (reference sequence). Trimming removed 2 bases at V and 6 bases at J, with 7 bases between. The CDR3: CASSLRQDEKLFF. CDR3 coding DNA: TGTGCCAGCAGCTTACGCCAGGATGAAAAACTGTTTTTT. Full variable domain (outside the CDR3, taken from reference TRBV7-9 and TRBJ1-4): DTGVSQNPRHKITKRGQNVTFRCDPISEHNRLYWYRQTLGQGPEFLTYFQNEAQLEKSRLLSDRFSAERPKGSFSTLEIQRTEQGDSAMYLCASSLRQDEKLFFGSGTQLSVL.

The chain carries TRBV7-2 and TRBJ1-6, with no clear D. Looked up from germline, CDR1 is SGHTA and CDR2 is FQGNSA. The V end was cut by 5 bases, the J end by 8 bases, with 16 bases between. The CDR3 extends over 15 amino acids. The CDR3 DNA sequence: TGTGCCAGCAGCCCCCCCGGCGGGTCTGATTCACCCCTCCACTTT. Translating gives CASSPPGGSDSPLHF.

The chain recombines TRBV19 with TRBJ2-4; 7 nucleotides agree with TRBD1. J lost 15 bases, V lost 5 bases, and 19 bases had no gene match. The CDR3 has 15 amino acids. CDR1 LNHDA and CDR2 SQIVND come from the germline V gene (reference sequence). CDR3: CASSAQGQSGDLRYF. DNA for the CDR3: TGTGCCAGTAGTGCCCAGGGACAGTCTGGGGATCTTCGGTACTTC.

The chain joins TRBV4-3 to TRBJ2-3, with a weak D call TRBD2 (6 bases). There are 15 residues in the CDR3. Between the trimmed V and J ends, which lost 1 base and 7 bases, there was a span of 15 bases. Looked up from germline, CDR1 is LGHNA and CDR2 is YSLEER. The CDR3 loop reads CASSQAPGTSYTQYF. For the CDR3, the DNA is TGCGCCAGCAGCCAAGCCCCGGGGACTTCTTATACGCAGTATTTT.

The J gene is TRBJ1-2, the V gene TRBV7-2, with D perhaps TRBD1 (6 bases). Germline-derived CDR1 and CDR2 are SGHTA and FQGNSA. V was shortened by 6 bases and J by 2 bases, with 16 bases between the two germline ends. The CDR3 loop spans 15 amino acids. CDR3 in amino acids: CASRPSSQGNYGYTF. CDR3 nucleotides: TGTGCCAGCAGACCCTCGTCACAGGGAAACTATGGCTACACCTTC.

The chain has TRBV12-3 or TRBV12-4 and TRBJ2-7; no clear D. The CDR3 consists of 12 residues. Between the trimmed V and J ends, which lost 2 bases and 3 bases, there was a span of 5 bases. In DNA, the CDR3 is TGTGCCAGCAGTTTACTAGGCTACGAGCAGTACTTC. This gives the protein CASSLLGYEQYF.

The genes are TRBV30 and TRBJ2-4, with 8 bases aligning to TRBD1. V lost 4 bases and J lost 14; bases outside the gene matches: 7. Germline assignment: CDR1 GTSNPN and CDR2 SVGIG (reference sequence). CDR3 length: 11 residues. The CDR3 loop reads CAWTQDRVKYF. The CDR3 bases are TGTGCCTGGACCCAGGACAGGGTCAAGTACTTC.

The chain is built from TRBV15 and TRBJ1-1, with D perhaps matching TRBD1 (6 bases). The V end lost 0 bases, the J end lost 0 bases, and 8 bases lay between the germline ends. Germline CDR1 and CDR2: LNHNV and YYDKDF (reference sequence). The CDR3 has 15 amino acids. Here the CDR3 reads CATSREKGVNTEAFF. The DNA for the CDR3 is TGTGCCACCAGCAGAGAGAAGGGGGTGAACACTGAAGCTTTCTTT.

Concerning this clone itself: The missing conserved phenylalanine or tryptophan at the end of this CDR3 makes a read error likely. No DNA is shown, since the ends of the CDR3 on it are uncertain; the CDR3 is the one TCRdb lists. CDR3 region: CASSETYDRVL. The chain recombines TRBV2 with TRBJ1-2; the D call of TRBD1 is as the table states it, not checked on the DNA. CDR1 SNHLY and CDR2 FYNNEI come from the germline V gene. The CDR3 is made up of 11 amino acids, end residues included.

The gene calls are TRBV5-4 and TRBJ1-4, with 7 positions matching TRBD1. The CDR3 is 13 residues long. J lost 7 bases, V lost 1 base, and 1 base had no gene match. Germline CDR1 reads SGHNT; CDR2 reads YYREEE (reference sequence). Here the CDR3 reads CASSLWDSEKLFF. CDR3 nucleotide sequence: TGTGCCAGCAGCTTGTGGGACAGTGAAAAACTGTTTTTT. Filled out from reference TRBV5-4 and TRBJ1-4, the complete variable domain reads ETGVTQSPTHLIKTRGQQVTLRCSSQSGHNTVSWYQQALGQGPQFIFQYYREEENGRGNFPPRFSGLQFPNYSSELNVNALELDDSALYLCASSLWDSEKLFFGSGTQLSVL.

This clone was observed a single time. The V and J genes are TRBV19 and TRBJ2-1; unclear D gene. V was trimmed by 5 bases and J by 9 bases, leaving 14 bases between them. CDR3 length: 13 residues. Germline CDR1 reads LNHDA; CDR2 reads SQIVND (reference sequence). The CDR3 loop reads CASSDRQAREQFF. The CDR3 nucleotides read TGTGCCAGTAGTGACCGCCAAGCGCGTGAGCAGTTCTTC. Full variable domain (remainder filled in from reference TRBV19 and TRBJ2-1): DGGITQSPKYLFRKEGQNVTLSCEQNLNHDAMYWYRQDPGQGLRLIYYSQIVNDFQKGDIAEGYSVSREKKESFPLTVTSAQKNPTAFYLCASSDRQAREQFFGPGTRLTVL.

The gene calls are TRBV3-1 (or the pseudogene TRBV3-2) and TRBJ2-1; the D is unclear. The germline gives CDR1 LGHDT, CDR2 YNNKEL (reference sequence). With 1 base removed from V and 8 bases from J, the gap between germline ends came to 9 bases. This CDR3 contains 13 residues. The CDR3 sequence: CASSQGAIDEQFF. Written as DNA, the CDR3 is TGTGCCAGCAGCCAAGGGGCCATCGATGAGCAGTTCTTC.

V is TRBV2 and J is TRBJ2-3; D unresolved. V lost 5 bases and J 2 bases, leaving 8 bases between the germline ends. The CDR3 extends over 13 amino acids. Per the germline V gene, CDR1 is SNHLY and CDR2 is FYNNEI. DNA for the CDR3: TGTGCCAGCAGTCCGGGTGACACAGATACGCAGTATTTT. Amino acids: CASSPGDTDTQYF. The full variable domain, its missing parts supplied by reference TRBV2 and TRBJ2-3, is EPEVTQTPSHQVTQMGQEVILRCVPISNHLYFYWYRQILGQKVEFLVSFYNNEISEKSEIFDDQFSVERPDGSNFTLKIRSTKLEDSAMYFCASSPGDTDTQYFGPGTRLTVL.

This CDR3 reads CASLRGGEQYF. The CDR3 DNA is TGTGCCAGCCTCAGGGGCGGCGAGCAGTACTTC. The V and J genes are TRBV5-6 and TRBJ2-7, with a tentative D call TRBD1 (6 bases). This CDR3 is built from 11 residues. Deletions cut 7 bases from V and 6 bases from J, with 11 bases between. Per germline, CDR1 SGHDT and CDR2 YYEEEE.

The rearrangement links TRBV15 to TRBJ1-1; D remains ambiguous. CDR3 length equals 14 residues. Germline V gene lookup returns CDR1 LNHNV and CDR2 YYDKDF (reference sequence). The V end was cut by 5 bases, the J end by 0 bases, with 10 bases between. CDR3: CATSPSRVNTEAFF. For the CDR3, the DNA is TGTGCCACCAGCCCGAGTCGGGTGAACACTGAAGCTTTCTTT.